The text below deals with one TCR beta chain. What it recognizes is unknown. The study ran its PCR with 60 Vbeta and 13 Jbeta primers. TCRdb's copy holds only in-frame clones and misses some; the assay was immunoSEQ multiplex PCR. The sample contains a few hundred thousand clones, 92% of which appear only once. The data stem from a study of cytomegalovirus exposure and HLA in healthy donors. Study outcomes and limitations: DRB1 had the most TCR associations and HLA-C the fewest, a later analysis found, with rates varying by HLA locus. Compared with the approximately 700-donor mean, an Asian-associated ancestry cluster reportedly had fewer N-insertions, according to a later analysis. Reports indicate that TCR beta sequences accurately predicted the HLA-A and HLA-B alleles of most subjects. Later analysis suggested links between common viral pathogens and several top significant clusters.

V trimming: 3 bases; J trimming: 3 bases; junction bases outside the gene matches: 8. The CDR3 consists of 15 residues. CDR1 and CDR2 (germline): SGHAT, FQNNGV. The sequence was collected from a girl aged 2-10 years in good health and CMV-seronegative. The V and J genes are TRBV11-2 and TRBJ2-7; 7 bases match TRBD2. Sequencing was performed on PBMCs. The CDR3 DNA sequence: TGTGCCAGCAGCTTTGGGGCGGGAGAGTACTACGAGCAGTACTTC. This codes for CASSFGAGEYYEQYF.